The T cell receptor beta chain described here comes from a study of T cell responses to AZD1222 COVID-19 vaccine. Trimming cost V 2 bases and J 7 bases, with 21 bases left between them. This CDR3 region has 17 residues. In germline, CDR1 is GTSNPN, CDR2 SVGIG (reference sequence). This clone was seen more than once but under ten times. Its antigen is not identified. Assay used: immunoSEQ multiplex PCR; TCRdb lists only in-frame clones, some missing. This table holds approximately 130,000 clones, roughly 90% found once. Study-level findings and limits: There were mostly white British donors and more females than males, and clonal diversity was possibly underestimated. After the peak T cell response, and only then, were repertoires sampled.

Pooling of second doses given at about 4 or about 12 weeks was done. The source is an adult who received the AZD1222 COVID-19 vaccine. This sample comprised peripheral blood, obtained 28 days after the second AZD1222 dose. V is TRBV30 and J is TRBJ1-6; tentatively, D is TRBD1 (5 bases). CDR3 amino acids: CAWSLPLGAGWNSPLHF. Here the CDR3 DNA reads TGTGCCTGGAGTCTCCCTCTCGGGGCAGGTTGGAATTCACCCCTCCACTTT.